The present entry profiles one TCR beta chain with its context. This sample is part of a study of blood T cell repertoires in COVID-19. At the level of the study: Spain, Italy and the United States supplied samples that represented acute and convalescent COVID-19. T cells, B-cell-depleted T cells, or PBMCs supplied cDNA or gDNA.

Original handling: Estimated nucleated cell counts came from reference gene primer amplification. Sequencing used immunoSEQ multiplex PCR; TCRdb keeps in-frame clones, though not all of them. The V and J calls and the clone size are those of that table, but D and trimming were determined from the DNA. Of approximately 150,000 clones in the sample, more than 75% were seen once. Germline lookup yields CDR1 SNHLY and CDR2 FYNNEI. This CDR3 has 13 residues. V was cut by 4 bases and J by 7 bases, with 14 bases left in between. The genes are TRBV2 and TRBJ2-7, with D perhaps matching TRBD1 (5 bases). Source material: peripheral blood. The origin of this receptor is a man aged 55 to 69 with acute or convalescent COVID-19. CDR3: CASSANQQEEQYF. As DNA, the CDR3 is TGTGCCAGCAGTGCAAATCAACAGGAGGAGCAGTACTTC.